The subject of this entry is one T cell receptor beta chain. The data belong to a study of blood T cell repertoires in COVID-19. CDR3 length equals 15 residues. The V gene's germline CDR1 is ENHRY and CDR2 SYGVKD. Trimming pared 6 bases from V and 1 base from J, leaving 15 bases between. Clinical history as reported by participants underpinned cohort assignment. Original data processing: For nucleated cells, counts were estimated from reference gene primer amplification. This table comes from immunoSEQ multiplex PCR, and its TCRdb copy is limited to in-frame clones, with some not included. V and J calls and clone size come straight from that table; D and trimming were deduced from the DNA. The sample contains approximately 250,000 clones, 85% to 95% of which appear only once.

This receptor was taken from a middle-aged man who had been exposed to COVID-19. The V gene is TRBV10-3, the J gene TRBJ1-1, with D possibly TRBD1 on 6 matching bases. Sequencing was performed on PBMCs or T cells enriched from blood (not recorded which). The CDR3 sequence is CAIRPRDKENTEAFF. CDR3 DNA: TGTGCCATCAGACCCCGGGACAAAGAGAACACTGAAGCTTTCTTT.